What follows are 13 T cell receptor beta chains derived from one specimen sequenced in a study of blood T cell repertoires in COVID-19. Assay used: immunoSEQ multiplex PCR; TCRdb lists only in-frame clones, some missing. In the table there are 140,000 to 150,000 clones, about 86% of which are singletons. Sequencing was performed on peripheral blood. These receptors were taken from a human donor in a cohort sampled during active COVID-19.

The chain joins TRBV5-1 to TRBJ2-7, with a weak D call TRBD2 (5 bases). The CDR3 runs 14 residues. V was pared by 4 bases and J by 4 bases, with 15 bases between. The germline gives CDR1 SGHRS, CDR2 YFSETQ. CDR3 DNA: TGCGCCAGCAGCCCTTCTGGCGGGTTTTACGAGCAGTACTTC. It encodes CASSPSGGFYEQYF.

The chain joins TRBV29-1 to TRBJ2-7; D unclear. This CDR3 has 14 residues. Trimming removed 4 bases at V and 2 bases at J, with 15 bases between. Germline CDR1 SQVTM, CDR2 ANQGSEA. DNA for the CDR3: TGCAGCGTTGGGCACCCAGGTAACCCCTACGAGCAGTACTTC. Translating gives CSVGHPGNPYEQYF.

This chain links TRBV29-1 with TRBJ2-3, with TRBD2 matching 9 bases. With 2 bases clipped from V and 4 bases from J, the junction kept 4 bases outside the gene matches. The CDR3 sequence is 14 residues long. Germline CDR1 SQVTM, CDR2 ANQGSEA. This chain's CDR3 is CSVERGRASDTQYF. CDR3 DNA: TGCAGCGTTGAACGCGGGAGGGCATCAGATACGCAGTATTTT.

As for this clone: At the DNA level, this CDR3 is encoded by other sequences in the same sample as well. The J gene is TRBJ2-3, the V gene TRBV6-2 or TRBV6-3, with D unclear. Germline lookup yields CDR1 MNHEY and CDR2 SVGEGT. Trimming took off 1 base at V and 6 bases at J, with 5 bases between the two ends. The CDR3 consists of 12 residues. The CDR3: CASSYWADTQYF. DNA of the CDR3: TGTGCCAGCAGTTACTGGGCCGATACGCAGTATTTT.

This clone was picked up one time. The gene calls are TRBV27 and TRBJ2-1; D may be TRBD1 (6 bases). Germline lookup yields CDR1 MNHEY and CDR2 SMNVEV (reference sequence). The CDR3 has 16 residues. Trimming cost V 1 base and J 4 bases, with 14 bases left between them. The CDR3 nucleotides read TGTGCCAGCAGTTTATTTCAGGGGACCTATTACAATGAGCAGTTCTTC. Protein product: CASSLFQGTYYNEQFF.

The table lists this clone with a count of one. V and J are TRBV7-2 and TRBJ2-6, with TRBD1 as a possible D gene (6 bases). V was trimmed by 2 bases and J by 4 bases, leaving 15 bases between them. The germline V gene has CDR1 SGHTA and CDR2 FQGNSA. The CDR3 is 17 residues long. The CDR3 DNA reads TGTGCCAGCAGCTTACAGACAGGCCTATTCGGGGCCAACGTCCTGACTTTC. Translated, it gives CASSLQTGLFGANVLTF.

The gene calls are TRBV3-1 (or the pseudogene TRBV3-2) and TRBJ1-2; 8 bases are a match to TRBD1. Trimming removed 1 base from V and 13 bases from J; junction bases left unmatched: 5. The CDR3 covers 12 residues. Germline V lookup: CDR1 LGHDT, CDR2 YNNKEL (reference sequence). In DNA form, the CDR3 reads TGTGCCAGCAGCCAAGGACAGGGGAAGACCACCTTC. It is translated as CASSQGQGKTTF.

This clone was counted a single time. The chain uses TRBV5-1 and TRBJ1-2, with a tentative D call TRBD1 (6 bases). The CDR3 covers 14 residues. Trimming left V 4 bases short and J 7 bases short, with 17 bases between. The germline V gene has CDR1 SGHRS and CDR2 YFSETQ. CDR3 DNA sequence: TGCGCCAGCAGCGATACGGGCAGGGGATCTGGCTACACCTTC. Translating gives CASSDTGRGSGYTF.

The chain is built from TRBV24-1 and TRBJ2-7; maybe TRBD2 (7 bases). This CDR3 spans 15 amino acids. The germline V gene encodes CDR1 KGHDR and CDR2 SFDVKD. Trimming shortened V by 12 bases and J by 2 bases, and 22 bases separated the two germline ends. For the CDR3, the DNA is TGTGCCGTGGGGGGCGGGCGGGGGCGACCCTACGAGCAGTACTTC. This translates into CAVGGGRGRPYEQYF.

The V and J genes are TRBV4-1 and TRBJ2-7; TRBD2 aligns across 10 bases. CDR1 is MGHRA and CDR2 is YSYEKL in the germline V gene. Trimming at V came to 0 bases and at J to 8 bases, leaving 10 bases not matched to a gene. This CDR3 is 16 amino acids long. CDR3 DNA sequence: TGCGCCAGCAGCCAAGAAACCCCTAGCGGGAGCGGAAAGCAGTACTTC. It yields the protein CASSQETPSGSGKQYF.

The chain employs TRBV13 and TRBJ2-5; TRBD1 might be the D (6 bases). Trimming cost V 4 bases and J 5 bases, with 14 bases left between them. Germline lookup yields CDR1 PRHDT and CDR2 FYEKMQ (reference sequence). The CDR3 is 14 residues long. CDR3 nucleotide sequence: TGTGCCAGCAGCTCCTCCAGGGGCTGGGAGACCCAGTACTTC. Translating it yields CASSSSRGWETQYF.

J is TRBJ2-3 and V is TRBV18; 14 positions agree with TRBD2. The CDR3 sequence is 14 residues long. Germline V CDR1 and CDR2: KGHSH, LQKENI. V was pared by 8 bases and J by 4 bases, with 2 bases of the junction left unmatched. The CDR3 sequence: CASGTSGRSDTQYF. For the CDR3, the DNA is TGTGCCAGCGGGACTAGCGGGAGATCAGATACGCAGTATTTT. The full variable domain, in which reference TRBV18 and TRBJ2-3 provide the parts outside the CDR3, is NAGVMQNPRHLVRRRGQEARLRCSPMKGHSHVYWYRQLPEEGLKFMVYLQKENIIDESGMPKERFSAEFPKEGPSILRIQQVVRGDSAAYFCASGTSGRSDTQYFGPGTRLTVL.

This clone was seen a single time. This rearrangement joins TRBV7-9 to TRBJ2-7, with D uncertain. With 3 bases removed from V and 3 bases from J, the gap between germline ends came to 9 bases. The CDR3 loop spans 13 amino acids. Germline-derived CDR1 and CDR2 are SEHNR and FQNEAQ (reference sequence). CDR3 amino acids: CASSLGPHYEQYF. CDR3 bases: TGTGCCAGCAGCTTGGGCCCCCACTACGAGCAGTACTTC. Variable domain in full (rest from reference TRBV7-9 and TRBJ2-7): DTGVSQNPRHKITKRGQNVTFRCDPISEHNRLYWYRQTLGQGPEFLTYFQNEAQLEKSRLLSDRFSAERPKGSFSTLEIQRTEQGDSAMYLCASSLGPHYEQYFGPGTRLTVT.